The rows below give T cell receptor beta chains drawn from one sample of a study of shared clonotypes between healthy human individuals. The assay was immunoSEQ multiplex PCR, and TCRdb's table has in-frame clones only and misses some. The sample yields 400,000 to 550,000 clones, less than 80% seen once. The material sequenced was PBMCs. These receptors were taken from a woman aged 40 to 50 in good health. Some clones in this sample may be carry-over from other donors' samples. The CDR3 runs from the conserved cysteine through the conserved F or W. D genes are given only for firm matches. Expanded clones get a size class; other rows say once, few or many, or leave the size out.

v_call	j_call	clone_size	d_call	cdr3_aa	cdr3_nt
TRBV18	TRBJ2-3	-	-	CASSRSTDTQYF	TGTGCCAGCTCACGTTCAACAGATACGCAGTATTTT
TRBV6-6	TRBJ2-3	-	TRBD2	CASSYSSGRADTQYF	TGTGCCAGCAGTTACTCTAGCGGGAGGGCAGATACGCAGTATTTT
TRBV28	TRBJ1-5	-	TRBD1	CASSPTGDRLSNQPQHF	TGTGCCAGCAGCCCTACCGGGGACAGGTTAAGCAATCAGCCCCAGCATTTT
TRBV6-5	TRBJ1-1	many	-	CASSYSGGGPNTEAFF	TGTGCCAGCAGTTACTCGGGCGGAGGACCGAACACTGAAGCTTTCTTT
TRBV4-1	TRBJ2-1	-	TRBD1	CASSLLSRDRYNEQFF	TGCGCCAGCAGCCTTTTATCCCGGGACAGGTACAATGAGCAGTTCTTC
TRBV7-9	TRBJ2-6	-	-	CASSFLWELGANVLTF	TGTGCCAGCAGCTTCCTTTGGGAGCTCGGGGCCAACGTCCTGACTTTC
TRBV28	TRBJ1-1	-	-	CASSLPRAGTEAFF	TGTGCCAGCAGTTTACCCAGGGCCGGCACTGAAGCTTTCTTT
TRBV7-9	TRBJ1-4	few	-	CASSTVGAPEKLFF	TGTGCCAGCAGCACCGTGGGGGCCCCTGAGAAACTGTTTTTT
TRBV19	TRBJ1-4	-	-	CAGGATNEKLFF	TGTGCCGGGGGAGCAACTAATGAAAAACTGTTTTTT
TRBV7-6	TRBJ1-2	once	TRBD1	CASSPLGTGDGYTF	TGTGCCAGCAGCCCACTCGGGACAGGGGACGGCTACACCTTC
TRBV2	TRBJ1-2	-	TRBD1	CASRGQANYGYTF	TGTGCCAGCAGGGGACAGGCTAACTATGGCTACACCTTC
TRBV13	TRBJ2-2	many	-	CASSLESNTGELFF	TGTGCCAGCAGCTTAGAGTCGAACACCGGGGAGCTGTTTTTT
TRBV28	TRBJ1-5	-	TRBD1	CASSPGQGMGYQPQHF	TGTGCCAGCAGCCCAGGACAGGGAATGGGATATCAGCCCCAGCATTTT
TRBV28	TRBJ2-1	-	-	CASTPGGASNEQFF	TGTGCCAGCACCCCTGGGGGGGCAAGCAATGAGCAGTTCTTC
TRBV10-3	TRBJ2-2	-	TRBD1	CAISGGQGFTGELFF	TGTGCCATCAGTGGGGGACAGGGCTTCACCGGGGAGCTGTTTTTT
TRBV5-1	TRBJ2-5	few	-	CASSAGVAGETQYF	TGCGCCAGCAGCGCCGGAGTGGCCGGGGAGACCCAGTACTTC
TRBV28	TRBJ1-2	-	-	CASRVKGLYGYTF	TGTGCCAGCAGAGTAAAGGGCCTTTATGGCTACACCTTC
TRBV5-1	TRBJ1-2	-	TRBD1	CASSLAGDRGNYGYTF	TGCGCCAGCAGCTTGGCGGGGGACAGGGGTAACTATGGCTACACCTTC
TRBV5-4	TRBJ2-3	once	-	CASSFRDFTDTQYF	TGTGCCAGCAGTTTCCGGGACTTTACAGATACGCAGTATTTT
TRBV9	TRBJ2-1	-	-	CASSPSPRNEQFF	TGTGCCAGCAGCCCATCACCTAGGAATGAGCAGTTCTTC
TRBV10-3	TRBJ2-1	-	-	CATLSPGTGQSYNEQFF	TGTGCCACCCTCTCCCCCGGGACTGGCCAAAGCTACAATGAGCAGTTCTTC
TRBV18	TRBJ2-1	-	-	CASSPDSREQFF	TGTGCCAGCTCGCCTGACAGTCGTGAGCAGTTCTTC
TRBV28	TRBJ1-3	few	TRBD1	CASRGTGWGNTIYF	TGTGCCAGCAGGGGGACAGGCTGGGGAAACACCATATATTTT
TRBV28	TRBJ2-3	-	-	CAGRGFGTDTQYF	TGTGCCGGTCGGGGGTTTGGCACAGATACGCAGTATTTT
TRBV7-2	TRBJ2-3	-	TRBD2	CASSLAGTSGNTDTQYF	TGTGCCAGCAGCTTAGCGGGGACTAGCGGGAATACAGATACGCAGTATTTT
TRBV5-1	TRBJ2-5	-	-	CASSLLQETQYF	TGCGCCAGCAGCTTGCTTCAAGAGACCCAGTACTTC
TRBV5-4	TRBJ2-1	-	-	CASSLATANEQFF	TGTGCCAGCAGCTTGGCCACGGCTAATGAGCAGTTCTTC
TRBV4-2	TRBJ1-2	-	-	CASSQAGVDGYTF	TGTGCCAGCAGCCAGGCAGGGGTTGATGGCTACACCTTC
TRBV2	TRBJ1-1	-	-	CASSEGIANTEAFF	TGTGCCAGCAGTGAAGGGATTGCGAACACTGAAGCTTTCTTT
TRBV2	TRBJ1-5	few	-	CASRGGNQPQHF	TGTGCCAGCAGGGGCGGCAATCAGCCCCAGCATTTT
TRBV29-1	TRBJ1-1	many	-	CSVSTGNTEAFF	TGCAGCGTCTCCACAGGGAACACTGAAGCTTTCTTT
TRBV5-6	TRBJ2-5	-	TRBD2	CASSLGSGKETQYF	TGTGCCAGCAGCTTGGGAAGCGGGAAAGAGACCCAGTACTTC
TRBV2	TRBJ2-4	few	TRBD2	CASSLGLALNIQYF	TGTGCCAGCAGCCTGGGACTAGCGCTAAACATTCAGTACTTC
TRBV11-2	TRBJ2-2	many	TRBD2	CASSFASGNTGELFF	TGTGCCAGCAGCTTCGCTAGCGGGAACACCGGGGAGCTGTTTTTT
TRBV30	TRBJ2-7	-	TRBD1	CACNTAGGQYEQYF	TGTGCCTGCAACACGGCAGGGGGTCAATACGAGCAGTACTTC
TRBV9	TRBJ2-5	few	-	CASSVEGETQYF	TGTGCCAGCAGCGTAGAGGGAGAGACCCAGTACTTC
TRBV18	TRBJ2-5	-	-	CASSPLSAQSETQYF	TGTGCCAGCTCACCACTGAGCGCCCAAAGCGAGACCCAGTACTTC
TRBV10-3	TRBJ2-7	-	TRBD1	CAISERQGYEQYF	TGTGCCATCAGTGAGCGACAGGGGTACGAGCAGTACTTC
TRBV7-9	TRBJ2-1	-	TRBD2	CASSQGGLAPFF	TGTGCCAGCAGCCAGGGGGGACTAGCGCCGTTCTTC
TRBV11-1	TRBJ2-3	-	TRBD1	CASTPGQVLSTDTQYF	TGTGCCAGCACCCCAGGACAGGTCCTTAGCACAGATACGCAGTATTTT
TRBV5-4	TRBJ1-1	-	-	CASSPGTLKTEAFF	TGTGCCAGCAGCCCCGGGACGTTGAAGACTGAAGCTTTCTTT
TRBV29-1	TRBJ2-3	-	-	CSVPGGVGTDTQYF	TGCAGCGTCCCTGGAGGGGTGGGCACAGATACGCAGTATTTT
TRBV7-2	TRBJ2-7	-	-	CASSLLGREQYF	TGTGCCAGCAGCCTCCTCGGCCGCGAGCAGTACTTC
TRBV23-1	TRBJ2-2	few	TRBD1	CASSQSNLGQGIGELFF	TGCGCCAGCAGTCAATCGAACTTGGGACAGGGCATCGGGGAGCTGTTTTTT
TRBV19	TRBJ1-5	few	TRBD1	CASSLRDRGGGNQPQHF	TGTGCCAGTAGTCTCCGGGACAGGGGAGGGGGCAATCAGCCCCAGCATTTT
TRBV9	TRBJ2-5	-	-	CASSVSVGQETQYF	TGTGCCAGCAGCGTATCTGTCGGCCAAGAGACCCAGTACTTC
TRBV28	TRBJ2-2	-	-	CASSLSGVGTGELFF	TGTGCCAGCAGTTTATCGGGAGTCGGAACCGGGGAGCTGTTTTTT
TRBV6-5	TRBJ2-7	-	TRBD2	CASSQRGVYEQYF	TGTGCCAGCAGTCAGCGGGGTGTATACGAGCAGTACTTC
TRBV5-1	TRBJ1-5	-	-	CASSLIGGGDLGQPQHF	TGCGCCAGCAGCTTGATCGGTGGAGGGGATCTGGGTCAGCCCCAGCATTTT
TRBV7-3	TRBJ2-1	-	-	CASSLTLASEQFF	TGTGCCAGCAGCTTAACGTTAGCGTCTGAGCAGTTCTTC
TRBV28	TRBJ1-2	-	-	CASSFLAENYGYTF	TGTGCCAGCAGTTTCCTAGCGGAGAACTATGGCTACACCTTC
TRBV27	TRBJ1-5	once	TRBD1	CASSLRGQGPNEPQHF	TGTGCCAGCAGTTTAAGGGGACAGGGGCCTAATGAGCCCCAGCATTTT